The 6 T cell receptor beta chains presented below share a single source sample, sequenced in a study of cytomegalovirus exposure and HLA in healthy donors. A multiplex PCR was run with 60 Vbeta primers and 13 Jbeta primers. TCRdb's table, derived via immunoSEQ multiplex PCR, lists solely in-frame clones and lacks some. The sample records approximately 270,000 clones, over 70% being singletons. Material: PBMCs. The receptors were gathered from a girl aged 2-10 years in good health and CMV-seronegative.

The V and J genes are TRBV10-3 and TRBJ2-3; 8 nucleotides agree with TRBD2. J gave up 5 bases and V 3 bases, and 4 bases lay outside the gene matches. This CDR3 is 14 amino acids long. The germline V gene has CDR1 ENHRY and CDR2 SYGVKD. The CDR3 sequence: CAISDGGAKDTQYF. DNA for the CDR3: TGTGCCATCAGTGACGGGGGGGCTAAAGATACGCAGTATTTT.

Turning to this clone: Other DNA sequences of this sample code for an identical CDR3. This chain links TRBV9 with TRBJ2-5, with 7 bases identical to TRBD1. Germline trimming cut 5 bases from V and 1 base from J; bases unmatched to any gene: 11. Germline V gene sequence: CDR1 SGDLS, CDR2 YYNGEE. The CDR3 has 16 amino acids. The CDR3, as DNA: TGTGCCAGCAGTCGGGACAGAGGGTCGGGCCAAGAGACCCAGTACTTC. This sequence encodes CASSRDRGSGQETQYF.

This chain uses TRBV12-5 with TRBJ1-5, with 8 bases aligning to TRBD1. Germline V gene data show CDR1 as LGHNT and CDR2 as FRNRAP. V gave up 0 bases and J gave up 4 bases; unmatched junction bases: 14. The CDR3 is 19 residues long. CDR3: CASGLVKDPGQGANQPQHF. In DNA form, the CDR3 reads TGTGCTAGTGGTTTGGTAAAGGACCCCGGGCAGGGGGCAAATCAGCCCCAGCATTTT.

The CDR3 region is CASSFRRPDTQYF. CDR3 coding DNA: TGTGCCAGCAGCTTCAGGCGTCCAGATACGCAGTATTTT. The V gene is TRBV5-6, the J gene TRBJ2-3; D remains ambiguous. The germline V gene encodes CDR1 SGHDT and CDR2 YYEEEE. Trimming took 2 bases from V and 4 from J, leaving 8 bases between them. This CDR3 comprises 13 residues.

The chain recombines TRBV10-3 with TRBJ2-2; maybe TRBD1 (6 bases). The CDR3 sequence is 13 residues long. Germline-derived CDR1 and CDR2 are ENHRY and SYGVKD. V lost 11 bases, J lost 8 bases, and 18 bases lay in between. The CDR3 is CAFQAGDLGELFF. In DNA, the CDR3 is TGTGCCTTCCAGGCAGGGGATCTTGGGGAGCTGTTTTTT.

This rearrangement joins TRBV28 to TRBJ1-6; D gene ambiguous. The V end was cut by 2 bases, the J end by 4 bases, with 12 bases between. The germline gives CDR1 MDHEN, CDR2 SYDVKM. CDR3 length: 16 residues. For the CDR3, the DNA is TGTGCCAGCAGTTTACCCTCGGCCGGGTATAATTCACCCCTCCACTTT. It codes for CASSLPSAGYNSPLHF.